This T cell receptor (beta chain) is drawn from a study of shared clonotypes between healthy human individuals (dated by TCRdb to 2020 to 2021). With respect to the entire study: The cohort comprised a couple of women and a few men aged 18 to 49 years. To increase sequencing depth and limit assay-specific biases, different laboratories used diverse techniques to prepare libraries and sequence TCR repertoires. To estimate repertoire size and how much clonotypes are shared between individuals, the study performed deep sequencing of blood TCR repertoires from roughly five healthy adults. For each donor, CD4 naive and CD4 memory were each given three plates, CD8 naive was given two plates, and CD8 memory was given one plate. Each donor's leukapheresis produced roughly between about 0.8 and 10 billion PBMCs. Points the paper makes about the study in general: Clonotypes shared by all four sorted-subset donors showed higher generation probabilities than non-shared clonotypes. Pairwise subsampling led to the expectation that sequencing depth would affect the degree of clonotype sharing among donors. The genetic and exposure-history diversity represented was limited by the small number of donors. When several donors were compared, the shared fraction of clonotypes was around 5% for naive CD4, about 4% for naive CD8, more than 2% for memory CD4, and 0.4% for memory CD8. Naive subsets generally had larger estimated clonotype richness than memory subsets did. Sampling was restricted to blood, and TCR repertoires in tissue are likely to differ from TCR repertoires in blood. Incomplete sequencing was indicated by rarefaction of sorted-subset datasets, despite the large sequencing depth.

Donors were healthy HIV-negative adults with no recently reported acute infections or vaccinations. Every donor was a Caucasian adult living in Nashville, Tennessee, USA. CD4+ T cells were enriched by magnetic negative selection; naive cells were then positively selected on CD45RA, and the negative fraction formed the memory subset. Blood was collected by leukapheresis, and PBMCs were isolated by Ficoll-Histopaque density gradient centrifugation and then cryopreserved in liquid nitrogen vapor phase. Purity and quantity of every magnetically sorted T cell population were checked by analytical flow cytometry. Genomic DNA was isolated from every sorted fraction and measured by UV absorbance on a Nanodrop 2000c. Using the deep immunoSEQ assay, multiplex PCR amplified TCR CDR3 regions from genomic DNA. Genomic DNA extracted from each cell subset was distributed evenly over all wells of several immunoSEQ 96-well plates, and each plate served as one replicate. For sorted subsets, about 210 ng of genomic DNA, equivalent to about 30,000 T cell genomes, went into each replicate PCR. Purified libraries were measured with a Qubit 3.0 fluorometer, size-checked on a Bioanalyzer 2100, and measured again with the KAPA Library Quantification kit. Each immunoSEQ 96-well plate was sequenced on its own single-read 150-cycle Illumina NextSeq 550 flow cell. In the authors' own workflow: The immunoSEQ output contained only junctional sequences without quality scores, so filtering could not match that applied to full-length reads. Sequences were annotated with PyIR, a Python wrapper for IgBLAST v1.9, using IMGT germline references to assign V/J genes and CDR3. Reads were filtered out if the reads had weak V/J assignments (E-value above 1e-6), no CDR3, stop codons, out-of-frame junctions, or ambiguous translated residues. V3J clonotypes were defined as sequences sharing an identical inferred V gene, J gene, and CDR3 amino acid sequence. Percentage overlap between repertoires was calculated by dividing the number of shared unique clonotypes by the size of the smaller repertoire. RTK rarefaction, the Chao1 estimator, and Recon v2.1 estimates of unobserved clonotypes were used to assess repertoire richness. Generation probabilities for all TCRbeta clonotypes obtained by the gDNA method from a few donors were computed using OLGA. As stored in TCRdb, this immuneACCESS dataset retains in-frame rearrangements with V and J assigned. A fraction of the clones does not appear; measured against another copy, unresolved V genes explain less than half of the discrepancy, and the remainder lacks a known reason. The V and J calls and the clone size are those of that table, but D and trimming were determined from the DNA. The sample table records some 2,500,000 clones; roughly 93% of these occur just once. The biggest ten clones account for about 0.38% of the sample.

Inclusive of the bounding cysteine and phenylalanine, the CDR3 is 14 residues long. The sequence is cut down to CDR3 DNA, 42 bases in frame from base 1. The germline V gene provides CDR1 SGHVS and CDR2 FQNEAQ. The junction shows trimming of 6 bases on V and 5 bases on J, and the gene matches do not reach 6 bases of it. Concerning this clone itself: There is no known antigen for this receptor. Base qualities are not provided; no much larger clone lies one nucleotide away.

This receptor was identified in a young man in good health. Some clones in this sample may be carry-over from other donors' samples. Sequencing used naive CD4+ T cells from PBMCs. The cell subset or site label, read with the paper, signifies: CD45RA+ positively selected. This sequence uses TRBV7-8 and TRBJ2-2; the central 7 bases match TRBD1. CDR3 protein: CASRQTGSTGELFF. The nucleotide sequence is TGTGCCAGCAGGCAGACAGGGTCGACCGGGGAGCTGTTTTTT.